The 32 T cell receptor beta chains below were found in one sample sequenced in a study of blood T cell repertoires in COVID-19. The table came from immunoSEQ multiplex PCR; TCRdb's copy has only in-frame clones and leaves some out. The table includes about 43,000 clones, roughly 91% detected once. Material: peripheral blood. These receptors were collected from a human donor in a cohort sampled during active COVID-19.

In DNA, the CDR3 is TGTGCCAGTAGTATAGATCGAATGCCGGGAACTAGCGGGATCTACGAGCAGTACTTC. It is translated as CASSIDRMPGTSGIYEQYF. This chain uses TRBV19 with TRBJ2-7, with TRBD2 identical over 10 bases. J gave up 3 bases and V 0 bases, and 14 bases lay outside the gene matches. This CDR3 region has 19 residues. Looked up from germline, CDR1 is LNHDA and CDR2 is SQIVND (reference sequence).

The rearrangement joins TRBV2 to TRBJ2-5, with TRBD2 matching 8 bases. V dropped 6 bases and J dropped 5; count of bases not matched to a gene: 11. CDR3 size: 15 residues. Germline V CDR1 and CDR2: SNHLY, FYNNEI. CDR3 DNA: TGTGCCAGCAGCCCCGGGACTAGAGCTCGCGAGACCCAGTACTTC. The encoded protein is CASSPGTRARETQYF.

Points on this clone: The identical CDR3 is also encoded by other nucleotide sequences in the sample. The genes are TRBV27 and TRBJ2-1; TRBD1 aligns across 9 bases. The trim removed 6 bases at V and 6 bases at J, leaving 9 bases unmatched. The CDR3 is 15 residues long. The germline gives CDR1 MNHEY, CDR2 SMNVEV (reference sequence). As DNA, the CDR3 is TGTGCCAGCAGAAATTCCGGGACAGGGAGCAATGAGCAGTTCTTC. As protein: CASRNSGTGSNEQFF.

This chain's CDR3 is CASSSGEPNQPQHF. CDR3 DNA: TGTGCCAGCAGTTCGGGGGAACCCAATCAGCCCCAGCATTTT. The gene calls are TRBV6-5 and TRBJ1-5, with D perhaps TRBD1 (5 bases). With 4 bases removed from V and 3 bases from J, the gap between germline ends came to 10 bases. The CDR3 loop spans 14 amino acids. The V gene's germline CDR1 is MNHEY and CDR2 SVGAGI.

This clone has just a few counts. This sequence joins TRBV27 and TRBJ1-5; D is ambiguous. Deletions cut 6 bases from V and 2 bases from J, with 17 bases between. There are 16 residues in the CDR3. Germline CDR1 and CDR2: MNHEY and SMNVEV (reference sequence). CDR3 amino acids: CASSPTGTARNQPQHF. The CDR3 region has the DNA TGTGCCAGCAGCCCCACCGGTACCGCCCGCAATCAGCCCCAGCATTTT.

This chain joins TRBV24-1 and TRBJ1-2, with 7 bases that match TRBD1. Germline V CDR1 and CDR2: KGHDR, SFDVKD. The V and J ends lost 0 bases and 3 bases, in that order; junction bases with no gene match: 6. This CDR3 region has 16 residues. For the CDR3, the DNA is TGTGCCACCAGTGATTTGCAGAGACAGGGAGACTATGGCTACACCTTC. It specifies CATSDLQRQGDYGYTF.

The J gene is TRBJ2-1, the V gene TRBV11-2; 7 nucleotides line up with TRBD2. Trimming at V came to 1 base and at J to 4 bases, leaving 1 base not matched to a gene. This CDR3 spans 14 amino acids. Germline V lookup: CDR1 SGHAT, CDR2 FQNNGV. Here the CDR3 reads CASSLGGSYNEQFF. The CDR3 bases are TGTGCCAGCAGCTTAGGCGGGAGTTACAATGAGCAGTTCTTC.

This clone was seen only once. The gene calls are TRBV18 and TRBJ2-7; 9 positions match TRBD1. Germline CDR1 KGHSH, CDR2 LQKENI. The V segment lost 3 bases and the J segment 2 bases; nucleotides outside the gene matches: 5. The CDR3 covers 15 residues. This CDR3 is CASSPGTGRPYEQYF. The CDR3, as DNA: TGTGCCAGCTCACCGGGGACAGGGCGGCCCTACGAGCAGTACTTC.

The chain links TRBV18 to TRBJ2-1; weak D call: TRBD2 (7 bases). Trimming pared 3 bases from V and 7 bases from J, leaving 13 bases between. The CDR3 runs to 14 residues. Germline-derived CDR1 and CDR2 are KGHSH and LQKENI. Here the CDR3 DNA reads TGTGCCAGCTCACCCGTGGGAGGGGGAAATGAGCAGTTCTTC. Residues: CASSPVGGGNEQFF.

The gene calls are TRBV7-2 and TRBJ2-7; D might be TRBD2 (6 bases). The CDR3 totals 15 residues. V lost 5 bases, J lost 3 bases, and 17 bases lay in between. The germline CDR1 and CDR2 sequences are SGHTA and FQGNSA. As DNA, the CDR3 is TGTGCCAGCAGCGCGAAGTCGGGAGACTTCTACGAGCAGTACTTC. Translated: CASSAKSGDFYEQYF.

The gene calls are TRBV5-6 and TRBJ1-1; 7 bases are shared with TRBD1. Germline lookup yields CDR1 SGHDT and CDR2 YYEEEE. The CDR3 covers 14 residues. Trimming cost V 8 bases and J 7 bases; bases outside gene matches: 14. The CDR3 region is CASNHRQGGSEAFF. The CDR3 region has the DNA TGTGCCAGTAACCATAGACAGGGTGGTAGTGAAGCTTTCTTT.

This chain joins TRBV7-8 and TRBJ2-6, with TRBD2 matching 13 bases. The J segment lost 1 base and the V segment lost 4 bases, leaving 7 bases of the junction unmatched. The CDR3 spans 19 residues. Germline V gives CDR1 SGHVS, CDR2 FQNEAQ. The CDR3 DNA follows: TGTGCCAGCAGCTACGGACTAGCGGGAGTTAAGTCTGGGGCCAACGTCCTGACTTTC. As protein: CASSYGLAGVKSGANVLTF.

This chain uses TRBV2 with TRBJ1-1; the D is unclear. Germline V CDR1 and CDR2: SNHLY, FYNNEI. There are 13 residues in the CDR3. V lost 4 bases to trimming and J lost 1 base, with 7 bases between them. As DNA, the CDR3 is TGTGCCAGCAGTGCCACGGGGAACACTGAAGCTTTCTTT. It translates to CASSATGNTEAFF.

This sequence joins TRBV28 and TRBJ2-7; D is possibly TRBD2 (6 bases). Trimming removed 3 bases at V and 4 bases at J, with 13 bases between. The CDR3 extends over 14 amino acids. Germline values: CDR1 MDHEN, CDR2 SYDVKM. CDR3 protein: CASSFFREIYEQYF. For the CDR3, the DNA is TGTGCCAGCAGTTTTTTTCGGGAGATTTACGAGCAGTACTTC.

The chain recombines TRBV6-2 or TRBV6-3 with TRBJ2-5; D is undetermined. The germline V gene encodes CDR1 MNHEY and CDR2 SVGEGT. Trimming took 5 bases from V and 5 from J, leaving 24 bases between them. The CDR3 is 17 amino acids. CDR3 DNA: TGTGCCAGCAGTCGCCCTGAAAGATTTCGTCAAGCGGAGACCCAGTACTTC. Translation: CASSRPERFRQAETQYF.

V is TRBV27 and J is TRBJ2-2; 7 bases agree with TRBD1. Germline lookup yields CDR1 MNHEY and CDR2 SMNVEV (reference sequence). Trimming removed 7 bases from V and 5 bases from J; junction bases left unmatched: 13. This CDR3 contains 16 residues. The CDR3 coding sequence is TGTGCCAGCACTCTCTTCGGGACAGCGTCTACCGGGGAGCTGTTTTTT. Translation: CASTLFGTASTGELFF.

This clone occurred once. CDR3 nucleotides: TGTGCCAGCAGCCTACAAAGAACAGCGGGGAGCTCCTACGAGCAGTACTTC. Its translation: CASSLQRTAGSSYEQYF. The chain couples TRBV7-8 to TRBJ2-7; TRBD2 matches 7 bases. This CDR3 spans 17 amino acids. Per the germline V gene, CDR1 is SGHVS and CDR2 is FQNEAQ. V was clipped by 5 bases and J by 0 bases; unmatched bases: 13.

This clone was observed a few times. The chain combines TRBV30 with TRBJ2-3, with a tentative D call TRBD1 (6 bases). Trimming removed 3 bases at V and 6 bases at J, with 13 bases between. Germline loops: CDR1 GTSNPN, CDR2 SVGIG (reference sequence). The CDR3 consists of 13 residues. The CDR3 region has the DNA TGTGCCTGGAGGGGCAGGGGTTGGGATACGCAGTATTTT. It translates to CAWRGRGWDTQYF. Drawing the rest from reference TRBV30 and TRBJ2-3, the complete variable domain is SQTIHQWPATLVQPVGSPLSLECTVEGTSNPNLYWYRQAAGRGLQLLFYSVGIGQISSEVPQNLSASRPQDRQFILSSKKLLLSDSGFYLCAWRGRGWDTQYFGPGTRLTVL.

This chain uses TRBV2 with TRBJ1-1; 7 bases fit TRBD1. The CDR3 runs to 13 residues. V dropped 7 bases and J dropped 0; count of bases not matched to a gene: 2. Germline loops: CDR1 SNHLY, CDR2 FYNNEI. The CDR3 region is CASKGTVNTEAFF. CDR3 DNA sequence: TGTGCCAGCAAGGGGACAGTGAACACTGAAGCTTTCTTT.

The CDR3 loop reads CASSHGNEQFF. The CDR3, as DNA: TGTGCCAGCAGCCACGGCAATGAGCAGTTCTTC. The chain combines TRBV6-2 or TRBV6-3 with TRBJ2-1; D not resolved. The CDR3 has 11 amino acids. V lost 6 bases and J lost 6, with 6 bases in between. Germline-derived CDR1 and CDR2 are MNHEY and SVGEGT.

The rearrangement links TRBV28 to TRBJ2-1; 8 bases are shared with TRBD1. This CDR3 contains 12 residues. Per germline, CDR1 MDHEN and CDR2 SYDVKM. The ends lost 8 bases at V and 7 bases at J; junction bases unmatched: 4. This CDR3 is CASGQGANEQFF. As DNA, the CDR3 is TGTGCCAGCGGTCAGGGGGCGAATGAGCAGTTCTTC.

The V call is TRBV28, the J call TRBJ1-6; a possible D gene is TRBD1 (6 bases). The germline V gene has CDR1 MDHEN and CDR2 SYDVKM. This CDR3 contains 14 residues. Between the trimmed V and J ends, which lost 2 bases and 7 bases, there was a span of 9 bases. In DNA, the CDR3 is TGTGCCAGCAGTTTAACAGGGTGGAATTCACCCCTCCACTTT. It is translated as CASSLTGWNSPLHF. Variable domain in full (rest from reference TRBV28 and TRBJ1-6): DVKVTQSSRYLVKRTGEKVFLECVQDMDHENMFWYRQDPGLGLRLIYFSYDVKMKEKGDIPEGYSVSREKKERFSLILESASTNQTSMYLCASSLTGWNSPLHFGNGTRLTVT.

This chain connects TRBV7-6 to TRBJ2-6; TRBD1 aligns across 9 bases. V dropped 5 bases and J dropped 0; count of bases not matched to a gene: 5. The CDR3 loop spans 17 amino acids. Germline V gene lookup returns CDR1 SGHVS and CDR2 FNYEAQ. CDR3 region: CASSGQGSSSGANVLTF. CDR3 in DNA: TGTGCCAGCAGCGGACAGGGGTCATCCTCTGGGGCCAACGTCCTGACTTTC. Variable domain in full (rest from reference TRBV7-6 and TRBJ2-6): GAGVSQSPRYKVTKRGQDVALRCDPISGHVSLYWYRQALGQGPEFLTYFNYEAQQDKSGLPNDRFSAERPEGSISTLTIQRTEQRDSAMYRCASSGQGSSSGANVLTFGAGSRLTVL.

The CDR3 DNA follows: TGTGCCAGCAGCTTAGGTTTGACTAGCGGGATTAAAGAGACCCAGTACTTC. Translation gives CASSLGLTSGIKETQYF. This chain uses TRBV7-2 with TRBJ2-5; TRBD2 agrees at 11 bases. The CDR3 is 17 amino acids. The germline CDR1 and CDR2 sequences are SGHTA and FQGNSA. The ends lost 1 base at V and 3 bases at J; junction bases unmatched: 7.

CDR3 DNA sequence: TGTGCCAGCAGCTTAGAAGGAAGTACTAGCGGGAGCCTTTGGAATGAGCAGTTCTTC. Translated: CASSLEGSTSGSLWNEQFF. The V gene is TRBV7-6, the J gene TRBJ2-1, with 11 bases matching TRBD2. This CDR3 contains 19 residues. The germline V gene has CDR1 SGHVS and CDR2 FNYEAQ. V was pared by 1 base and J by 7 bases, with 15 bases of the junction left unmatched.

The chain joins TRBV27 to TRBJ2-5; D perhaps matches TRBD1 (5 bases). Germline values: CDR1 MNHEY, CDR2 SMNVEV (reference sequence). CDR3 length equals 15 residues. V was shortened by 5 bases and J by 6 bases, with 19 bases between the two germline ends. In DNA form, the CDR3 reads TGTGCCAGCAGTCAGACATCAGGGAATTTGAAGACCCAGTACTTC. It translates to CASSQTSGNLKTQYF.

The chain combines TRBV27 with TRBJ2-5, with TRBD2 as a possible D gene (5 bases). The V and J ends lost 5 bases and 2 bases respectively, with 18 bases between them. Germline V gene lookup returns CDR1 MNHEY and CDR2 SMNVEV (reference sequence). The CDR3 length is 16 residues. The CDR3 loop reads CASSPRPRTGQETQYF. The CDR3 coding sequence is TGTGCCAGCAGTCCTCGACCTCGGACTGGGCAAGAGACCCAGTACTTC.

The rearrangement uses TRBV12-3 or TRBV12-4 and TRBJ1-2, with a possible D match to TRBD1 (5 bases). The CDR3 consists of 12 residues. V lost 3 bases and J 6 bases, leaving 8 bases between the germline ends. The CDR3 is CASSFDSNGYTF. The CDR3 nucleotides are TGTGCCAGCAGTTTCGACAGTAATGGCTACACCTTC.

The chain carries TRBV5-6 and TRBJ2-7; weak D call: TRBD1 (6 bases). Trimming pared 4 bases from V and 3 bases from J, leaving 11 bases between. This CDR3 comprises 13 residues. Looked up from germline, CDR1 is SGHDT and CDR2 is YYEEEE. The CDR3 DNA reads as TGTGCCAGCAGCCACGCAGGGGTCTACGAGCAGTACTTC. Translation gives CASSHAGVYEQYF.

The chain links TRBV28 to TRBJ2-7; D is uncertain. This CDR3 has 12 amino acids. Trimming stripped 10 bases from V and 3 bases from J, with 13 bases between. The germline gives CDR1 MDHEN, CDR2 SYDVKM. The CDR3 here is CATRRSDYEQYF. The CDR3 DNA sequence: TGTGCCACCCGTCGGAGCGACTACGAGCAGTACTTC.

The V and J genes are TRBV12-3 or TRBV12-4 and TRBJ2-7, with D hard to call. V gave up 5 bases and J gave up 6 bases, with 11 bases separating them. This CDR3 region has 12 residues. Written as DNA, the CDR3 is TGTGCCAGCAGTGCTGACATCGGCGAGCAGTACTTC. The encoded protein is CASSADIGEQYF.

The chain combines TRBV25-1 with TRBJ1-1, with no clear D. Germline V gene lookup returns CDR1 MGHDK and CDR2 SYGVNS. V lost 1 base to trimming and J lost 6 bases, with 12 bases between them. The CDR3 is 14 amino acids. CDR3 in amino acids: CASSEWRDSAEAFF. As DNA, the CDR3 is TGTGCCAGCAGTGAATGGCGGGATTCCGCTGAAGCTTTCTTT.